This T cell receptor beta chain appears in the sequencing data of a study of shared clonotypes between healthy human individuals (dated by TCRdb to about 2020). A note on the overall study: The cohort included three men and a couple of women between 18 and 49 years of age. For each donor, CD4 naive and CD4 memory were each given three plates, CD8 naive was given two plates, and CD8 memory was given one plate. Blood TCR repertoires of about five healthy adults were deeply sequenced to estimate repertoire size and the extent of clonotype sharing between individuals. Libraries were prepared and TCR repertoires were sequenced by different laboratories using diverse techniques, in order to increase sequencing depth and limit assay-specific biases. Between about 0.9 and 8.9 billion PBMCs per donor were obtained by leukapheresis. Points the paper makes about the study in general: Sampling was restricted to blood, and TCR repertoires in tissue are likely to differ from TCR repertoires in blood. About 5% of naive CD4, more than 3% of naive CD8, around 2.3% of memory CD4, and approximately 0.39% of memory CD8 clonotypes were shared across several donors. Pairwise subsampling led to the expectation that sequencing depth would affect the degree of clonotype sharing among donors. Compared with non-shared clonotypes, clonotypes shared by all four sorted-subset donors had higher generation probabilities. Naive subsets generally had larger estimated clonotype richness than memory subsets. Even with the large sequencing depth, rarefaction of the sorted-subset datasets indicated that sequencing was incomplete. The small number of donors limited the genetic and exposure-history diversity represented.

Using the deep immunoSEQ assay, TCR CDR3 regions were amplified from genomic DNA by multiplex PCR. Extracted genomic DNA from each cell subset was distributed evenly across all wells of several immunoSEQ 96-well plates, and each plate was treated as a replicate. For sorted subsets, around 200 ng genomic DNA, equal to tens of thousands of T cell genomes, was loaded into each replicate PCR. The purified libraries were quantified using a Qubit 3.0 fluorometer, sized with a Bioanalyzer 2100, and then quantified again using the KAPA Library Quantification kit. Every immunoSEQ 96-well plate was sequenced on a dedicated single-read 150-cycle Illumina NextSeq 550 flow cell. Turning to the authors' computational methods: The immunoSEQ output contained only junctional sequences without quality scores, so filtering could not match that applied to full-length reads. To assign V/J genes and CDR3, sequences were annotated using PyIR, a Python wrapper for IgBLAST v1.9, with IMGT germline references. Reads with weak V/J assignments (E-value above 1e-6), missing CDR3, stop codons, out-of-frame junctions, or ambiguous translated residues were removed. V3J clonotypes were defined as sequences sharing an identical inferred V gene, J gene, and CDR3 amino acid sequence. Percentage overlap between repertoires was calculated by dividing the number of shared unique clonotypes by the size of the smaller repertoire. Three approaches were used to assess repertoire richness: RTK rarefaction, the Chao1 estimator, and Recon v2.1 estimates of unobserved clonotypes. Generation probabilities were computed with OLGA for all TCRbeta clonotypes obtained by the gDNA method from several donors. Drawn from immuneACCESS, this table holds only the in-frame rearrangements with V and J called that TCRdb kept. Clones are partly lost; checked studies trace under half to an unresolved V gene and leave the rest unexplained. The DNA gave D and trimming, while V, J and clone size come from that table. The sample table holds about 2.1 million clones, of which 85% to 95% were seen once. Approximately 1.7% of the sample goes to the ten largest clones.

With respect to this clone: There is no known antigen for this receptor. Per-base quality was not reported, and no clone a single base away is much larger than it. This specimen includes other DNA sequences encoding the same CDR3.

Including cysteine and phenylalanine, the CDR3 has 15 amino acids. The kept DNA is CDR3 alone, 45 bases in frame from the first base. Trimming leaves V shorter by 5 bases and J shorter by 2 bases, with the junction holding 4 bases beyond the gene matches. The germline V gene encodes CDR1 MDHEN and CDR2 SYDVKM. For the CD8 naive samples, CD45RO-negative cells were positively selected for CCR7, yielding a CD45RA+CCR7+ population from which TemRA cells were excluded. Donors were healthy HIV-negative adults with no recently reported acute infections or vaccinations. Only Caucasian adults living in Nashville, Tennessee, USA were represented among the donors. After blood collection by leukapheresis, PBMCs were isolated using Ficoll-Histopaque density gradient centrifugation and then cryopreserved in the vapor phase of liquid nitrogen. Analytical flow cytometry was used to check the purity and quantity of each magnetically sorted T cell population. Genomic DNA was isolated from each sorted fraction and quantified by UV absorbance on a Nanodrop 2000c.

Source material: naive CD8+ T cells from PBMCs. The sample's cell subset or site label, in plain terms: CD45RA+CCR7+. The TCR originated in a man aged 18 to 30 in good health. Some clones in this sample may be carry-over from other donors' samples. Here the chain combines TRBV28 and TRBJ2-1; 9 junctional bases match TRBD2. The CDR3 region has the sequence CASSILAGAYNEQFF. The nucleotide sequence reads as follows: TGTGCCAGCAGTATACTAGCGGGTGCCTACAATGAGCAGTTCTTC.